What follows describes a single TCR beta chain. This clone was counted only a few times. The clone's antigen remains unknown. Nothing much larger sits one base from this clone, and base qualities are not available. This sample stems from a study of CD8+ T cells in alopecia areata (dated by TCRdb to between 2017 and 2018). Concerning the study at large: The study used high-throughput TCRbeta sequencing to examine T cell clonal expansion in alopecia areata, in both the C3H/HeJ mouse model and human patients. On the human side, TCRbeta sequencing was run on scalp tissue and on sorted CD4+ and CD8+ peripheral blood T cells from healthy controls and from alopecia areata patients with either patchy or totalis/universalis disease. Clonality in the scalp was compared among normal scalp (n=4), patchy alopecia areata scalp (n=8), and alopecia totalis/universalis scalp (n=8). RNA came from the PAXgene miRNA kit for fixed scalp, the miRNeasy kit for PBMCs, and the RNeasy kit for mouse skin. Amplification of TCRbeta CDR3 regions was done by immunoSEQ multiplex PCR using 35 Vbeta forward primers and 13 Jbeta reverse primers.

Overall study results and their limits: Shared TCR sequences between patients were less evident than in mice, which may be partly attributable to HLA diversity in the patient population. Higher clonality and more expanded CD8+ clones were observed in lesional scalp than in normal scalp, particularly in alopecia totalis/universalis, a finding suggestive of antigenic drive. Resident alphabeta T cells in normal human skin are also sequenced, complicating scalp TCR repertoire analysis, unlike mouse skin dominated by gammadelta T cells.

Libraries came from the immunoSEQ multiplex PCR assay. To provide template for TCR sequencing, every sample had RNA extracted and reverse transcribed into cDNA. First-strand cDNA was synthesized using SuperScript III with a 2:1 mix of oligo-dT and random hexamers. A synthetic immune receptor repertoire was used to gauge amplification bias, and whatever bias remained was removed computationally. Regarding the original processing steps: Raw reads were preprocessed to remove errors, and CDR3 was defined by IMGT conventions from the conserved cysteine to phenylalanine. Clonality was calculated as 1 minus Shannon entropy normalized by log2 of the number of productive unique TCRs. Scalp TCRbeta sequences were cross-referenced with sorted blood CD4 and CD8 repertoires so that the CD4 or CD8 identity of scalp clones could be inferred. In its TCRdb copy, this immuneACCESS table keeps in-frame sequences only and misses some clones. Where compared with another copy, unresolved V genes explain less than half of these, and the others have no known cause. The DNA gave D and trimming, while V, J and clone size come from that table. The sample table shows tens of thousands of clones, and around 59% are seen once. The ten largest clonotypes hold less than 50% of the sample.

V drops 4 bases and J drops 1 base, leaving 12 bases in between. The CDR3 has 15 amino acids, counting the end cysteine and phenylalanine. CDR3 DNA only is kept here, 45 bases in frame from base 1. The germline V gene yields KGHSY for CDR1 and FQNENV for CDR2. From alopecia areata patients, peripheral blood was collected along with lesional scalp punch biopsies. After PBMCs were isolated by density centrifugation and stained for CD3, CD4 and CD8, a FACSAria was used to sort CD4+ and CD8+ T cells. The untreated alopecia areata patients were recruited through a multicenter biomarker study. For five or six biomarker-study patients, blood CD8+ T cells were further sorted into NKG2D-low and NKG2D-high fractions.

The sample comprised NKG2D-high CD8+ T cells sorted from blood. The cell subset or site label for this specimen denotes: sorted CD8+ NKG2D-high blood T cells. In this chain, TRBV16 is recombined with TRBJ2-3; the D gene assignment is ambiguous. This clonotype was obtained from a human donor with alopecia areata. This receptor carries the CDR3 CASSPPGRGTDTQYF. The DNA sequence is TGTGCCAGCAGCCCCCCTGGACGGGGCACAGATACGCAGTATTTT.